This T cell receptor (beta chain) was sequenced for a study of cytomegalovirus exposure and HLA in healthy donors. Study information: Earlier results showed roughly 120 million unique TCR beta sequences derived from about 179 million T cells. Findings of the study overall: Cytomegalovirus status was reportedly diagnosed by the classifier with high sensitivity and specificity. Testing in vitro showed three CMV-associated chains specific for CMV antigens.

This PCR relied on a set of 60 Vbeta primers and 13 Jbeta primers. The repertoire was sequenced with immunoSEQ multiplex PCR; TCRdb's copy has only in-frame clones and lacks some. Listed are about 200,000 clones; 1.1% falls within the top ten. Details on this clone: Antigen unknown. The identical CDR3 is also encoded by other nucleotide sequences in the sample.

Sequenced input: PBMCs. This clonotype was sampled from a girl aged 2-9 years in good health and CMV-seropositive.

DNA of the CDR3: TGTGCCAGCAGTTTACCAGGGGGCAATCAGCCCCAGCATTTT. It yields the protein CASSLPGGNQPQHF. The chain joins TRBV28 to TRBJ1-5, with TRBD1 as a possible D gene (6 bases). The CDR3 is made up of 14 amino acids. Per the germline V gene, CDR1 is MDHEN and CDR2 is SYDVKM. Between the trimmed V and J ends, which lost 2 bases and 2 bases, there was a span of 7 bases. Full variable domain (rest looked up from reference TRBV28 and TRBJ1-5): DVKVTQSSRYLVKRTGEKVFLECVQDMDHENMFWYRQDPGLGLRLIYFSYDVKMKEKGDIPEGYSVSREKKERFSLILESASTNQTSMYLCASSLPGGNQPQHFGDGTRLSIL.